The text below deals with one TCR beta chain. At the DNA level, this CDR3 is encoded by other sequences in the same sample as well. The data were taken from a study of blood T cell repertoires in COVID-19. Overall study context: Collection of acute and convalescent COVID-19 samples took place in the United States, Italy and Spain. Sources were T cells, B-cell-depleted T cells, or PBMCs; the material itself was cDNA or gDNA.

In the authors' methods: Amplified reference gene primers provided the basis for estimating nucleated cell counts. Using immunoSEQ multiplex PCR, the repertoire was profiled, and TCRdb retains in-frame clones only, with some absent. D and trimming were read from the DNA, whereas the V and J calls and clone size are those reported in that table. Here the sample spans 200,000 to 250,000 clones, around four fifths being singletons. Deletions cut 0 bases from V and 8 bases from J, with 7 bases between. This CDR3 spans 12 amino acids. Germline CDR1 MNHEY, CDR2 SVGAGI. The V gene is TRBV6-5, the J gene TRBJ1-1, with a weak D call TRBD1 (5 bases). Sequenced material: peripheral blood. The sequence derives from a woman in her sixties or seventies with acute or convalescent COVID-19. The CDR3 nucleotides are TGTGCCAGCAGTTACTCTGGGGGGGAAGCTTTCTTT. Encoded protein: CASSYSGGEAFF.